This T cell receptor beta chain stems from a study of shared clonotypes between healthy human individuals. TCRdb's table, derived via immunoSEQ multiplex PCR, lists solely in-frame clones and lacks some. The table lists approximately 530,000 clones, 90% to 96% of them singletons. The CDR3 covers 12 residues. Germline V gene data show CDR1 as SGHDN and CDR2 as FVKESK. V was cut by 2 bases and J by 12 bases, with 14 bases left in between. This clonotype was obtained from a woman aged 25 to 45 in good health. The rearrangement links TRBV14 to TRBJ2-7; D gene uncertain. Sequencing was carried out using naive CD4+ T cells sorted from blood. The subset was: CD45RA+ positively selected. CDR3 amino acids: CASSQHNLRPYF. In DNA form, the CDR3 reads TGTGCCAGCAGCCAACACAACCTTAGACCGTACTTC.